This T cell receptor beta chain was recorded in a study of early T cells in non-severe SARS-CoV-2 infection. Looking at the study overall: Sequencing input comprised bulk RNA from unsorted whole blood; chain pairing was not available.

Individually, cDNA molecules had unique molecular identifiers attached to them. Each CDR3 protein gets one entry after TCRdb re-called the 5' RACE reads with MiXCR. The table has 55,000 to 75,000 distinct CDR3 sequences, 12% seen once; the top ten hold roughly 1.3%. This clonotype was seen at least ten times. Germline and junction disagree at one end, which may indicate a read error. The CDR3 loop spans 11 amino acids. Germline values: CDR1 SQVTM, CDR2 ANQGSEA. The TCR sequence derives from an adult who was a healthcare worker with PCR-confirmed SARS-CoV-2 infection or an uninfected control (not recorded which). The sequencing sample was made of whole blood. The genes are TRBV29-1 and TRBJ2-2, with D unclear. The CDR3 DNA is TGCAGCGTTACAATGGCCGGAGAGCTGTTTTTT. Amino acids: CSVTMAGELFF.